This T cell receptor beta chain was retrieved from a study of blood T cell repertoires in COVID-19. Study as a whole: Whether acute or convalescent, the COVID-19 samples came from the United States, Italy and Spain. PBMCs, B-cell-depleted T cells, or T cells were the source of the cDNA or gDNA that made up the material.

The CDR3 is made up of 13 amino acids. CDR1 is GTSNPN and CDR2 is SVGIG in the germline V gene (reference sequence). With regard to this clone: The junction does not match germline at one end; this may be a read error.

Methods used by the authors: Estimated nucleated cell counts came from reference gene primer amplification. Profiled with immunoSEQ multiplex PCR; TCRdb holds only in-frame clones, not every one. V and J calls and clone size follow that table, whereas D and trimming were derived from the DNA. Of under 45,000 clones listed, 75% to 90% are singletons. This TCR was sampled from a human donor in a cohort sampled during active COVID-19. Input material: peripheral blood. J is TRBJ1-2 and V is TRBV30, with TRBD1 identical over 7 bases. This CDR3 is CAWSVGIGGAPGF. The CDR3 DNA sequence: TGTGCCTGGAGTGTAGGTATAGGGGGCGCCCCAGGCTTC.